Listed below are T cell receptor beta chains from one sample, sequenced in a study of a mutant IDH1 vaccine in newly diagnosed glioma. These TCRs' antigens remain unknown. The repertoire was sequenced with immunoSEQ multiplex PCR; TCRdb's copy has only in-frame clones and lacks some. The repertoire holds about 25,000 clones, with about 78% as singletons. The specimen was PBMCs, collected from a glioma patient whose treatment included an IDH1 peptide vaccine. The receptor set was obtained from a woman under 30 with glioma. The CDR3 runs from the conserved cysteine through the conserved F or W. A D gene is named only where the DNA matches it firmly. Not all rows give a size; the values are once, few, many and, for expanded clones, a class.

j_call d_call clone_size v_call cdr3_aa cdr3_nt
TRBJ1-4 - medium-sized TRBV10-3 CAIRSDSNQKLFF TGTGCCATCAGGTCGGACAGCAACCAAAAACTGTTTTTT
TRBJ2-7 - - TRBV30 CAWTPLRVSYEQYF TGTGCCTGGACCCCGTTGCGGGTCTCCTACGAGCAGTACTTC
TRBJ1-2 - - TRBV10-3 CAISEEGRSYGYTF TGTGCCATCAGTGAGGAAGGCAGGTCCTATGGCTACACCTTC
TRBJ1-2 - - TRBV7-8 CASRGTRAWGYTF TGTGCCAGCAGGGGTACACGGGCATGGGGCTACACCTTC
TRBJ1-2 - - TRBV2 CASSADKGGYTF TGTGCCAGCAGTGCAGATAAAGGCGGCTACACCTTC
TRBJ1-5 TRBD1 few TRBV19 CASRQGDSNQPQHF TGTGCCAGTCGACAGGGAGATAGCAATCAGCCCCAGCATTTT
TRBJ2-5 - - TRBV7-6 CASSLAARTGEETQYF TGTGCCAGCAGCTTAGCGGCCAGGACGGGAGAAGAGACCCAGTACTTC
TRBJ2-5 - - TRBV29-1 CSVDPSGRETQYF TGCAGCGTTGACCCGTCGGGGCGAGAGACCCAGTACTTC
TRBJ1-1 - - TRBV5-4 CASSSPGGGFEAFF TGTGCCAGCAGTTCACCGGGGGGGGGCTTTGAAGCTTTCTTT
TRBJ2-5 TRBD2 - TRBV25-1 CASSPGTSKETQYF TGTGCCAGCAGCCCCGGGACTAGTAAAGAGACCCAGTACTTC
TRBJ1-2 TRBD1 once TRBV5-6 CASSLSLPGQPGNYGYTF TGTGCCAGCAGCTTGAGTTTACCGGGACAGCCTGGAAACTATGGCTACACCTTC
TRBJ2-3 TRBD2 - TRBV5-1 CASSLSPGGLGDTQYF TGCGCCAGCAGCTTGTCTCCGGGAGGCCTGGGAGATACGCAGTATTTT
TRBJ1-2 TRBD1 - TRBV7-9 CASSSGQGVIPGYTF TGTGCCAGCAGCTCAGGACAGGGGGTCATACCCGGCTACACCTTC
TRBJ1-3 - - TRBV25-1 CASSERSLGPSGNTIYF TGTGCCAGCAGTGAACGATCGCTCGGGCCCTCTGGAAACACCATATATTTT
TRBJ1-5 - - TRBV7-8 CASSLQGGASNQPQHF TGTGCCAGCAGCTTACAGGGAGGTGCGAGCAATCAGCCCCAGCATTTT
TRBJ1-1 - - TRBV7-9 CASSLAGALETEAFF TGTGCCAGCAGCTTAGCGGGGGCTCTGGAGACTGAAGCTTTCTTT
TRBJ2-6 - - TRBV6-9 CASSRHWLRQSRANVLTF TGTGCCAGCAGTAGACACTGGCTACGACAAAGTCGGGCCAACGTCCTGACTTTC
TRBJ1-5 - - TRBV10-2 CASSDRLQQPQHF TGCGCCAGCAGTGATCGTCTTCAACAGCCCCAGCATTTT
TRBJ1-5 - once TRBV18 CASSPAANQPQHF TGTGCCAGCTCACCCGCGGCTAATCAGCCCCAGCATTTT
TRBJ2-2 TRBD2 - TRBV7-2 CASRGAGLAGVGNTGELFF TGTGCCAGCAGGGGGGCGGGACTAGCGGGAGTTGGGAACACCGGGGAGCTGTTTTTT
TRBJ1-2 - - TRBV6-5 CASSYSLGGYTF TGTGCCAGCAGTTACTCCTTGGGGGGCTACACCTTC
TRBJ1-5 - - TRBV30 CAWSLKGQGNQPQHF TGTGCCTGGAGCCTTAAGGGCCAGGGCAATCAGCCCCAGCATTTT
TRBJ1-1 - - TRBV10-3 CAISESAQSNTEAFF TGTGCCATCAGTGAGTCGGCACAGTCGAACACTGAAGCTTTCTTT
TRBJ1-1 - - TRBV11-2 CASSPGRLNTEAFF TGTGCCAGCAGCCCCGGACGGCTGAACACTGAAGCTTTCTTT
TRBJ2-7 - - TRBV28 CASPIPGQADYLYEQYF TGTGCCAGCCCCATACCCGGACAGGCGGACTACCTTTACGAGCAGTACTTC
TRBJ1-1 - - TRBV28 CASSLARRTEAFF TGTGCCAGCAGTTTAGCCAGGAGGACTGAAGCTTTCTTT
TRBJ2-6 TRBD1 - TRBV7-9 CASSLMGTGKTAGANVLTF TGTGCCAGCAGCTTAATGGGGACAGGGAAGACTGCAGGGGCCAACGTCCTGACTTTC
TRBJ2-1 TRBD1 - TRBV6-5 CASSDRASYNEQFF TGTGCCAGCTCTGACAGGGCTTCCTACAATGAGCAGTTCTTC
TRBJ2-6 - - TRBV28 CASSLYISGANVLTF TGTGCCAGCAGTCTGTACATCTCTGGGGCCAACGTCCTGACTTTC
TRBJ1-3 - - TRBV6-6 CASSNRVGSGNTIYF TGTGCCAGCAGCAACAGGGTCGGATCTGGAAACACCATATATTTT